The source of this TCR beta chain is a study of blood T cells in healthy people across ages. Study outcomes and limitations: There was no known CMV status for donors, so expanded clonotype changes were possibly confounded.

This clonotype was detected only once. What it binds is not known. Peripheral blood was drawn, roughly 10 milliliters per donor. Germline-derived CDR1 and CDR2 are DFQATT and SNEGSKA (reference sequence). Deletions cut 0 bases from V and 6 bases from J, with 16 bases between. The CDR3 runs to 15 residues. Alongside a J-beta primer mix, a sample-barcoded 5' primer served in a second PCR lasting about 7 to 12 cycles. Tags on each cDNA molecule came from a template-switch adaptor with 12 random nucleotides. Each CDR3 protein is one row after TCRdb ran MiXCR on the 5' RACE reads. This sample yields about 640,000 distinct CDR3 sequences, of which roughly 53% are seen a single time; around 37% belongs to the top ten.

Sequenced sample: blood. This TCR was sampled from a man aged 55 to 70 in good health. This chain connects TRBV20-1 to TRBJ2-3; a weak D match, TRBD2 (6 bases). The CDR3 loop reads CSARDPRGTWDTQYF. The CDR3 DNA reads as TGCAGTGCTAGAGATCCGCGGGGTACTTGGGATACGCAGTATTTT.